A single sample is the source of the 24 T cell receptor beta chains below, sequenced in a study of CD8 T cells in Susac syndrome. Roughly 0.45 to 1 ug RNA was reverse transcribed with random hexamers. TCRdb itself ran the immunoSEQ multiplex PCR reads through MiXCR, one entry per CDR3 protein. The table records about 130,000 distinct CDR3 sequences, approximately 95% of them present only once. Sequenced sample: CD8+ T cells from PBMCs. These TCRs come from a human donor with Susac syndrome.

This clonotype was detected once. This chain's CDR3 is CASSPRGPLIYNEQFF. CDR3 nucleotide sequence: TGTGCCAGCAGCCCCCGGGGACCGCTAATCTACAATGAGCAGTTCTTC. The genes are TRBV11-1 and TRBJ2-1; D possibly matches TRBD1 or TRBD2 (5 bases each). This CDR3 comprises 16 residues. The V gene lost 5 bases and the J gene lost 3 bases, with 17 bases spanning the gap. Germline values: CDR1 SGHAT, CDR2 FQDESV (reference sequence). The entire variable domain, with the rest obtained from reference TRBV11-1 and TRBJ2-1, is as follows: EAEVAQSPRYKITEKSQAVAFWCDPISGHATLYWYRQILGQGPELLVQFQDESVVDDSQLPKDRFSAERLKGVDSTLKIQPAELGDSAMYLCASSPRGPLIYNEQFFGPGTRLTVL.

V is TRBV2 and J is TRBJ2-4; perhaps TRBD2 as D (6 bases). V dropped 4 bases and J dropped 0 bases, with 13 bases sitting between them. The CDR3 extends over 16 amino acids. Germline V lookup: CDR1 SNHLY, CDR2 FYNNEI. CDR3 coding DNA: TGTGCCAGCAGTGTGGAGGGGACGATAGCCAAAAACATTCAGTACTTC. This sequence encodes CASSVEGTIAKNIQYF.

The CDR3 region has the DNA TGCGCCAGCAGCTTGGTAGGGGGGATCGACGAGCAGTACTTC. Protein product: CASSLVGGIDEQYF. The rearrangement links TRBV5-1 to TRBJ2-7; D is perhaps TRBD1 or TRBD2 (6 bases each). This CDR3 is built from 14 residues. Germline CDR1 and CDR2: SGHRS and YFSETQ. V lost 0 bases, J lost 5 bases, and 12 bases lay in between.

The chain is built from TRBV6-5 and TRBJ2-4; a weak D match, TRBD2 (6 bases). Germline CDR1 and CDR2: MNHEY and SVGAGI. Trimming took 6 bases from V and 2 from J, leaving 14 bases between them. The CDR3 length is 15 residues. The CDR3 spells CASSSGGKTKNIQYF. CDR3 bases: TGTGCCAGCAGCTCCGGGGGAAAGACCAAAAACATTCAGTACTTC.

The V and J genes are TRBV28 and TRBJ2-3, with 7 bases that match TRBD1. Trimming at V came to 5 bases and at J to 5 bases, leaving 16 bases not matched to a gene. CDR1 is MDHEN and CDR2 is SYDVKM in the germline V gene. This CDR3 is 17 amino acids long. The CDR3 spells CASSHPRGMGLGDTQYF. The CDR3 DNA sequence: TGTGCCAGCAGTCACCCCAGGGGGATGGGGCTAGGAGATACGCAGTATTTT.

The rearrangement links TRBV9 to TRBJ1-1, with D possibly TRBD1 on 5 matching bases. The germline CDR1 and CDR2 sequences are SGDLS and YYNGEE. This CDR3 contains 14 residues. Trimming left V 2 bases short and J 6 bases short, with 14 bases between. CDR3 residues: CASSVGGPGPEAFF. The CDR3 coding sequence is TGTGCCAGCAGCGTTGGAGGCCCAGGGCCTGAAGCTTTCTTT. Using reference TRBV9 and TRBJ1-1 for the parts outside the CDR3, the full variable domain is DSGVTQTPKHLITATGQRVTLRCSPRSGDLSVYWYQQSLDQGLQFLIQYYNGEERAKGNILERFSAQQFPDLHSELNLSSLELGDSALYFCASSVGGPGPEAFFGQGTRLTVV.

The chain links TRBV7-2 to TRBJ1-2, with 8 bases lining up with TRBD1. V dropped 11 bases and J dropped 3; count of bases not matched to a gene: 5. In germline, CDR1 is SGHTA, CDR2 FQGNSA. CDR3 length: 12 residues. The CDR3 protein is CAGQGRDYGYTF. The DNA of the CDR3 is TGTGCCGGACAGGGTCGGGACTATGGCTACACCTTC.

The CDR3 loop reads CSVESGSGANVLTF. The CDR3 DNA reads as TGCAGCGTTGAGTCGGGTTCTGGGGCCAACGTCCTGACTTTC. This chain connects TRBV29-1 to TRBJ2-6; D uncertain. Deletions cut 3 bases from V and 1 base from J, with 7 bases between. Germline CDR1 SQVTM, CDR2 ANQGSEA. The length of the CDR3 is 14 residues.

The chain carries TRBV5-4 and TRBJ1-1; D gene unclear. The germline V gene has CDR1 SGHNT and CDR2 YYREEE (reference sequence). V was trimmed by 4 bases and J by 0 bases, leaving 7 bases between them. The CDR3 spans 13 residues. For the CDR3, the DNA is TGTGCCAGCAGCGCAGCCATGAACACTGAAGCTTTCTTT. It encodes CASSAAMNTEAFF.

This chain connects TRBV27 to TRBJ1-5, with 8 bases aligning to TRBD1. CDR3 length: 14 residues. Germline CDR1 is MNHEY and CDR2 is SMNVEV (reference sequence). With V trimmed by 5 bases and J by 4 bases, 4 bases remained unmatched. The CDR3 spells CASSPGGWNQPQHF. The DNA for the CDR3 is TGTGCCAGCAGTCCAGGGGGCTGGAATCAGCCCCAGCATTTT.

This chain joins TRBV6-1 and TRBJ1-5; no reliable D call. Trimming took 2 bases from V and 3 from J, leaving 5 bases between them. The CDR3 runs to 13 residues. In germline, CDR1 is MNHNS, CDR2 SASEGT. CDR3 in amino acids: CASSETPNQPQHF. The CDR3 DNA reads TGTGCCAGCAGTGAAACCCCCAATCAGCCCCAGCATTTT.

V is TRBV12-3 or TRBV12-4 and J is TRBJ1-1; no clear D. This CDR3 contains 13 residues. The V and J ends lost 3 bases and 0 bases respectively, with 5 bases between them. The CDR3 here is CASSFGMNTEAFF. The CDR3 bases are TGTGCCAGCAGTTTCGGCATGAACACTGAAGCTTTCTTT.

V gene TRBV11-2 combines with J gene TRBJ2-7; D gene ambiguous. The germline V gene encodes CDR1 SGHAT and CDR2 FQNNGV. The CDR3 length is 14 residues. V lost 3 bases to trimming and J lost 4 bases, with 13 bases between them. The CDR3 loop is CASSLGREPYEQYF. The DNA for the CDR3 is TGTGCCAGCAGCTTGGGCAGAGAGCCTTACGAGCAGTACTTC.

This chain links TRBV2 with TRBJ2-5, with a tentative D call TRBD1 (8 bases). V shed 11 bases and J shed 0 bases, with 19 bases lying between them. This CDR3 has 15 residues. Germline-derived CDR1 and CDR2 are SNHLY and FYNNEI. The CDR3 sequence: CAFSAGQDYQETQYF. The CDR3 region has the DNA TGTGCCTTCTCAGCGGGACAGGACTACCAAGAGACCCAGTACTTC.

The chain has TRBV25-1 and TRBJ2-7; TRBD2 agrees at 11 bases. V lost 1 base, J lost 6 bases, and 14 bases stayed unmatched. From germline, CDR1 is MGHDK and CDR2 SYGVNS. The CDR3 runs to 18 residues. CDR3 sequence: CASSESLRLAGGVIEQYF. The CDR3 DNA sequence: TGTGCCAGCAGTGAATCATTGCGGCTAGCGGGAGGCGTAATCGAGCAGTACTTC.

V and J are TRBV12-3 or TRBV12-4 and TRBJ1-4; D unclear. The V gene lost 4 bases and the J gene lost 0 bases, with 15 bases spanning the gap. The CDR3 has 17 amino acids. The CDR3 is CASSSETFGATNEKLFF. In DNA, the CDR3 is TGTGCCAGCAGTTCAGAAACCTTCGGGGCAACTAATGAAAAACTGTTTTTT.

The V call is TRBV28, the J call TRBJ2-4; 7 positions agree with TRBD2. With V trimmed by 4 bases and J by 5 bases, 5 bases remained unmatched. Germline V gives CDR1 MDHEN, CDR2 SYDVKM. The CDR3 sequence is 14 residues long. The CDR3, as DNA: TGTGCCAGCAGTTCGCACCTAGCGGAAAACATTCAGTACTTC. It encodes CASSSHLAENIQYF. Drawing the rest from reference TRBV28 and TRBJ2-4, the complete variable domain is DVKVTQSSRYLVKRTGEKVFLECVQDMDHENMFWYRQDPGLGLRLIYFSYDVKMKEKGDIPEGYSVSREKKERFSLILESASTNQTSMYLCASSSHLAENIQYFGAGTRLSVL.

This clonotype was seen only a few times. The CDR3 DNA follows: TGTGCCAGCAGTGCCGGGACAGGGCTACCCGAGCAGTACTTC. It is translated as CASSAGTGLPEQYF. This chain joins TRBV12-3 or TRBV12-4 and TRBJ2-7; 9 nucleotides agree with TRBD1. V lost 5 bases to trimming and J lost 6 bases; unmatched junction nucleotides: 8. The CDR3 is 14 amino acids.

The chain combines TRBV4-1 with TRBJ2-5; D possibly corresponds to TRBD1 (6 bases). The CDR3 is 13 residues long. Trimming shortened V by 6 bases and J by 5 bases, and 13 bases separated the two germline ends. CDR1 and CDR2 from the germline V gene are MGHRA and YSYEKL. CDR3 coding DNA: TGCGCCAGCAGGGGGGCAGGGCTGGAGACCCAGTACTTC. This encodes CASRGAGLETQYF.

This clonotype was seen a single time. This chain uses TRBV30 with TRBJ1-1, with 10 bases matching TRBD1. V shed 0 bases and J 3 bases; nucleotides not matched to a gene: 1. CDR3 length equals 14 residues. Germline values: CDR1 GTSNPN, CDR2 SVGIG (reference sequence). The DNA of the CDR3 is TGTGCCTGGAGTGTAGGACAGGGGGACACTGAAGCTTTCTTT. Translation: CAWSVGQGDTEAFF.

The chain couples TRBV2 to TRBJ1-1; 7 positions agree with TRBD1. CDR1 is SNHLY and CDR2 is FYNNEI in the germline V gene. This CDR3 is built from 14 residues. V lost 6 bases to trimming and J lost 1 base; unmatched junction nucleotides: 5. CDR3 region: CASSWDSQNTEAFF. Here the CDR3 DNA reads TGTGCCAGCAGCTGGGACAGCCAGAACACTGAAGCTTTCTTT.

This clonotype occurred once. J is TRBJ2-7 and V is TRBV14; 8 bases align to TRBD1. V dropped 0 bases and J dropped 5; count of bases not matched to a gene: 3. CDR3 length: 14 residues. Germline CDR1 reads SGHDN; CDR2 reads FVKESK. CDR3 protein: CASSQDRGLHEQYF. CDR3 nucleotide sequence: TGTGCCAGCAGCCAAGACAGGGGGCTCCACGAGCAGTACTTC.

This chain joins TRBV11-2 and TRBJ2-3; 7 bases map to TRBD2. CDR1 is SGHAT and CDR2 is FQNNGV in the germline V gene. The CDR3 extends over 18 amino acids. V was pared by 5 bases and J by 0 bases, with 14 bases of the junction left unmatched. The CDR3 region has the DNA TGTGCCAGCAGCCCCATCCGGGGACTAAAGAGGAGCACAGATACGCAGTATTTT. Translated, it gives CASSPIRGLKRSTDTQYF.

This chain links TRBV5-1 with TRBJ2-2, with a tentative D call TRBD1 (5 bases). Trimming shortened V by 7 bases and J by 7 bases, and 14 bases separated the two germline ends. The V gene's germline CDR1 is SGHRS and CDR2 YFSETQ. This CDR3 comprises 13 residues. CDR3 residues: CASRSGFGGELFF. The CDR3 DNA reads as TGCGCCAGCCGCTCAGGGTTCGGCGGGGAGCTGTTTTTT.